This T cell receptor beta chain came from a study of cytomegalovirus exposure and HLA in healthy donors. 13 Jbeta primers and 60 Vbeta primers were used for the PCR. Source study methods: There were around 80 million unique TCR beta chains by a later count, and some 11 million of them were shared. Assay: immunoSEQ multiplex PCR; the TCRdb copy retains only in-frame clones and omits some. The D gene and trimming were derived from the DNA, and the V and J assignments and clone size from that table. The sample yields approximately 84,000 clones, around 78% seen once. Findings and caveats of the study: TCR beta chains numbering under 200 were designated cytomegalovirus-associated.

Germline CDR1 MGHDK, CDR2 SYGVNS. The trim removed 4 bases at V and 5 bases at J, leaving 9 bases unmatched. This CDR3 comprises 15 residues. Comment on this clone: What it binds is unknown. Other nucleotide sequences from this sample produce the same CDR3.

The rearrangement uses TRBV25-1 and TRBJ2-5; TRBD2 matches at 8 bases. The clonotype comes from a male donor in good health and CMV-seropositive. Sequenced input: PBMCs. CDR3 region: CASSAGLAGVETQYF. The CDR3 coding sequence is TGTGCCAGCAGTGCCGGACTAGCCGGAGTCGAGACCCAGTACTTC.